The entry below describes one T cell receptor beta chain. What antigen it recognizes has not been identified. Nothing much larger sits one base from this clone, and base qualities are not available. These data are taken from a study of blood T cell repertoires in COVID-19 (dated by TCRdb to 2020 to 2021). The study in broad terms: Samples from collaborators originated in the United States, Italy and Spain and spanned both the acute and convalescent phases of COVID-19. The repertoires were made available in a free public database intended to serve as a resource for research on the immune response to SARS-CoV-2. Where HLA class I and class II types were available, the types were taken from metadata supplied by the sample provider, not from assay-based typing. The prospective study material was composed of cDNA or gDNA derived from T cells, B-cell-depleted T cells, or PBMCs. A de-identified subject ID, COVID-19 status, age in years and sex were almost always included in the sample metadata. Subjects who had been exposed to COVID-19, were actively infected with it, or had recovered from it provided the deeply sampled blood TCRbeta repertoires that made up the dataset. The samples were drawn from two sources: the first 160 participants of the ongoing ImmuneRACE study, and approximately 1,300 subjects contributed by 6 global collaborators. Beyond this particular receptor, the publication reports: Clinical and demographic metadata were provided uncurated, with the amount varying by source and participant.

Collaborating institutions collected whole blood in K2EDTA tubes following their own protocols. For TCRbeta analysis, collaborator samples were shipped as frozen whole blood, as isolated PBMCs, or as DNA extracted from either sample type. TCRbeta CDR3 regions were amplified from genomic DNA by means of the immunoSEQ Assay, a bias-controlled multiplex PCR. Processing in the source paper ran as follows. Within the assay, amplification of reference gene primers was used to estimate how many nucleated cells each sample contained. To quantify the absolute abundance of each unique TCRbeta CDR3 rearrangement, sequence reads were collapsed and filtered. For each sample, productive Simpson clonality was calculated as the square root of Simpson's diversity index across productive rearrangements. The table comes from immuneACCESS by way of TCRdb, which keeps in-frame sequences with V and J called. Part of the clones is missing from these tables; in studies checked, under half for an unresolved V gene and the rest for unknown reasons. V and J calls and clone size follow that table, whereas D and trimming were derived from the DNA. The sample table records about 130,000 clones; 60% to 80% of these occur just once. The ten largest clones take up 1.5% to 2% of the sample.

The CDR3 runs 16 amino acids, cysteine and phenylalanine included. This entry keeps only the CDR3 DNA: 48 bases, framed from base 1. CDR1 SNHLY and CDR2 FYNNEI were looked up in the germline V gene. V loses 7 bases at its end and J loses 1 base; junction bases beyond the gene matches: 13. The chain employs TRBV2 and TRBJ2-7; the central 7 bases match TRBD1. The origin of this receptor is a woman aged 65 to 85 with acute or convalescent COVID-19. Material for sequencing was peripheral blood. The CDR3 loop reads CASIRAPRTGSYEQYF. The DNA sequence is TGTGCCAGCATCCGCGCCCCACGGACAGGTTCCTACGAGCAGTACTTC.